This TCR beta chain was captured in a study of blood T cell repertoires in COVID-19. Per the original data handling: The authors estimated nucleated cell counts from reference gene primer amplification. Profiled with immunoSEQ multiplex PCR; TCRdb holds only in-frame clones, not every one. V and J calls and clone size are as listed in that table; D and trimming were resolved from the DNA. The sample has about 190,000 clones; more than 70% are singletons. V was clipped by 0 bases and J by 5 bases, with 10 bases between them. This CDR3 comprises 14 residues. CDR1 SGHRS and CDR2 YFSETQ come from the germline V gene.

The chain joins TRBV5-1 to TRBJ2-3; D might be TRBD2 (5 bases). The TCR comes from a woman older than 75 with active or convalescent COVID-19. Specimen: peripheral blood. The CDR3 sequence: CASSLGAAGDTQYF. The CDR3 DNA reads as TGCGCCAGCAGCTTGGGAGCGGCGGGAGATACGCAGTATTTT.